This T cell receptor beta chain was recorded in a study of blood T cell repertoires in COVID-19. Study overall: Italy, Spain and the United States were the sources of the convalescent and acute COVID-19 samples. The cDNA or gDNA used as material had been derived from T cells, B-cell-depleted T cells, or PBMCs.

Study processing details: Cell counts per sample came from amplifying reference gene primers. Data came from immunoSEQ multiplex PCR; TCRdb stores just in-frame clones and leaves some out. The V and J calls and the clone size are those of that table, but D and trimming were determined from the DNA. The sample lists some 94,000 clones; 87% were seen once. The CDR3 is 15 amino acids. Germline values: CDR1 SGDLS, CDR2 YYNGEE. The J segment lost 0 bases and the V segment lost 4 bases, leaving 3 bases of the junction unmatched. This clone has only a few counts. The genes are TRBV9 and TRBJ2-2; 7 bases are shared with TRBD2. Sequenced material: peripheral blood. This TCR derives from a human donor in a cohort sampled during active COVID-19. In nucleotides, the CDR3 is TGTGCCAGCAGCACGACTAGCTCGAACACCGGGGAGCTGTTTTTT. This encodes CASSTTSSNTGELFF.